Below, 13 T cell receptor beta chains from the same sample are listed, as sequenced in a study of cytomegalovirus exposure and HLA in healthy donors. The PCR ran on 60 Vbeta and 13 Jbeta primers. TCRdb keeps only in-frame clones here, not all; method: immunoSEQ multiplex PCR. The sample lists around 150,000 clones; about three quarters were seen once. The sequenced sample was PBMCs. The receptors were gathered from a woman in her thirties or forties in good health and CMV-seropositive.

V and J are TRBV30 and TRBJ1-2; TRBD1 matches 7 bases. The CDR3 totals 14 residues. CDR1 and CDR2 (germline): GTSNPN, SVGIG (reference sequence). The J segment lost 8 bases and the V segment lost 0 bases, leaving 9 bases of the junction unmatched. The DNA of the CDR3 is TGTGCCTGGAGTGTGACAGGGACCTTTGGAGGCTACACCTTC. Translated, it gives CAWSVTGTFGGYTF.

The V gene is TRBV7-2, the J gene TRBJ1-1; TRBD1 agrees at 7 bases. The CDR3 is 13 amino acids. Trimming at V came to 6 bases and at J to 2 bases, leaving 3 bases not matched to a gene. Germline V gene lookup returns CDR1 SGHTA and CDR2 FQGNSA. The CDR3 DNA reads as TGTGCCAGCAGGAGGGACAGCAACACTGAAGCTTTCTTT. Translation: CASRRDSNTEAFF. Combining the CDR3 with reference TRBV7-2 and TRBJ1-1 gives the whole variable domain GAGVSQSPSNKVTEKGKDVELRCDPISGHTALYWYRQSLGQGLEFLIYFQGNSAPDKSGLPSDRFSAERTGGSVSTLTIQRTQQEDSAVYLCASRRDSNTEAFFGQGTRLTVV.

The V call is TRBV13, the J call TRBJ1-6, with 7 bases lining up with TRBD1. V trimming: 5 bases; J trimming: 4 bases; junction bases outside the gene matches: 2. The V gene's germline CDR1 is PRHDT and CDR2 FYEKMQ (reference sequence). This CDR3 contains 14 residues. The CDR3 DNA sequence: TGTGCCAGCAGCCTGGGACAGTATAATTCACCCCTCCACTTT. This translates into CASSLGQYNSPLHF.

The chain couples TRBV6-5 to TRBJ2-7; perhaps TRBD1 as D (5 bases). V lost 0 bases and J 4 bases, leaving 13 bases between the germline ends. Germline CDR1 MNHEY, CDR2 SVGAGI. The CDR3 loop spans 15 amino acids. CDR3 amino acids: CASSYSRQGGYEQYF. As DNA, the CDR3 is TGTGCCAGCAGTTACTCAAGGCAGGGTGGGTACGAGCAGTACTTC.

This clone has a handful of counts. V gene TRBV30 combines with J gene TRBJ1-2, with a possible D match to TRBD1 (6 bases). The germline V and J ends were trimmed by 0 bases and 6 bases, with 8 bases remaining between them. From germline, CDR1 is GTSNPN and CDR2 SVGIG (reference sequence). This CDR3 region has 12 residues. CDR3 loop: CAWSVGGHGYTF. CDR3 DNA sequence: TGTGCCTGGAGTGTAGGGGGTCATGGCTACACCTTC.

The chain joins TRBV10-2 to TRBJ1-5; possibly TRBD1 for D (5 bases). This CDR3 is 13 amino acids long. From germline, CDR1 is WSHSY and CDR2 SAAADI. The V end lost 2 bases, the J end lost 4 bases, and 6 bases lay between the germline ends. In DNA, the CDR3 is TGCGCCAGCAGTGAGGGGGCTAATCAGCCCCAGCATTTT. Residues: CASSEGANQPQHF.

The rearrangement links TRBV6-5 to TRBJ1-2, with D hard to call. Germline V gene sequence: CDR1 MNHEY, CDR2 SVGAGI. V was clipped by 6 bases and J by 8 bases, with 16 bases between them. This CDR3 has 13 residues. The CDR3 DNA sequence: TGTGCCAGCAGAACCAATAAGAGGGCCGGCTACACCTTC. It translates to CASRTNKRAGYTF.

The sample holds a few counts of this clone. This chain joins TRBV5-1 and TRBJ2-5, with 7 bases that match TRBD2. V dropped 2 bases and J dropped 5; count of bases not matched to a gene: 6. The CDR3 is made up of 14 amino acids. Germline V gene sequence: CDR1 SGHRS, CDR2 YFSETQ. The CDR3: CASSFGGSEETQYF. As DNA, the CDR3 is TGCGCCAGCAGCTTCGGCGGGAGCGAGGAGACCCAGTACTTC. Full variable domain (rest looked up from reference TRBV5-1 and TRBJ2-5): KAGVTQTPRYLIKTRGQQVTLSCSPISGHRSVSWYQQTPGQGLQFLFEYFSETQRNKGNFPGRFSGRQFSNSRSEMNVSTLELGDSALYLCASSFGGSEETQYFGPGTRLLVL.

V is TRBV7-9 and J is TRBJ2-7, with TRBD2 as a possible D gene (6 bases). V gave up 3 bases and J gave up 5 bases, with 17 bases separating them. CDR1 and CDR2 from the germline V gene are SEHNR and FQNEAQ (reference sequence). There are 15 residues in the CDR3. CDR3: CASSFLARVGDEQYF. The CDR3 coding sequence is TGTGCCAGCAGCTTCCTAGCGAGAGTCGGGGACGAGCAGTACTTC.

This clone turned up a few times. This rearrangement joins TRBV30 to TRBJ1-1; 9 bases are a match to TRBD1. With V trimmed by 2 bases and J by 3 bases, 1 base remained unmatched. The CDR3 consists of 13 residues. Germline CDR1 GTSNPN, CDR2 SVGIG (reference sequence). The DNA of the CDR3 is TGTGCCTGGAGTCGGACAGGGGACACTGAAGCTTTCTTT. Its protein product is CAWSRTGDTEAFF. The full variable domain, rest sourced from reference TRBV30 and TRBJ1-1, is SQTIHQWPATLVQPVGSPLSLECTVEGTSNPNLYWYRQAAGRGLQLLFYSVGIGQISSEVPQNLSASRPQDRQFILSSKKLLLSDSGFYLCAWSRTGDTEAFFGQGTRLTVV.

CDR3 coding DNA: TGCAGCGCAGAGACAGGGGGCAATCAGCCCCAGCATTTT. Translation: CSAETGGNQPQHF. V and J are TRBV29-1 and TRBJ1-5; 8 bases line up with TRBD1. Germline assignment: CDR1 SQVTM and CDR2 ANQGSEA. V shed 7 bases, J shed 2 bases, and the junction held 4 bases outside the gene matches. CDR3 length equals 13 residues.

The genes are TRBV19 and TRBJ2-5; D remains unclear. V was trimmed by 2 bases and J by 5 bases, leaving 3 bases between them. CDR1 is LNHDA, CDR2 SQIVND, per germline (reference sequence). There are 11 residues in the CDR3. CDR3 in amino acids: CASSIYETQYF. CDR3 sequence (DNA): TGTGCCAGTAGTATATATGAGACCCAGTACTTC. The complete variable domain, with remaining parts taken from reference TRBV19 and TRBJ2-5, reads DGGITQSPKYLFRKEGQNVTLSCEQNLNHDAMYWYRQDPGQGLRLIYYSQIVNDFQKGDIAEGYSVSREKKESFPLTVTSAQKNPTAFYLCASSIYETQYFGPGTRLLVL.

The CDR3, as DNA: TGTGCCAGCAGTTTGGCCAAAGAAACAGATACGCAGTATTTT. This gives the protein CASSLAKETDTQYF. The chain links TRBV6-5 to TRBJ2-3, with D uncertain. The CDR3 contains 14 residues. V lost 4 bases and J lost 3, with 11 bases in between. Germline CDR1 and CDR2: MNHEY and SVGAGI.